This T cell receptor (beta chain) was recovered during a study of blood T cell repertoires in COVID-19. Turning to the study itself: COVID-19 samples, acute and convalescent, were from the United States, Italy and Spain.

Original data processing: Reference gene primers were amplified, and this amplification served to estimate nucleated cell counts. TCRdb keeps only in-frame clones here, not all; method: immunoSEQ multiplex PCR. D and trimming come from the DNA, and the V and J calls and clone size come from that table. Of approximately 53,000 clones listed, roughly 90% are singletons. V trimming: 6 bases; J trimming: 1 base; junction bases outside the gene matches: 2. CDR3 size: 13 residues. Germline CDR1 MNHEY, CDR2 SVGAGI. The rearrangement links TRBV6-5 to TRBJ1-1; 7 nucleotides agree with TRBD1. The specimen was peripheral blood. The TCR sequence derives from a human donor in a cohort sampled during active COVID-19. The CDR3 DNA reads TGTGCCAGCAGATGGACAGGGAACACTGAAGCTTTCTTT. Translated, it gives CASRWTGNTEAFF.